This is a list of T cell receptor beta chains from one sample in a study of T cell responses to AZD1222 COVID-19 vaccine. Data came from immunoSEQ multiplex PCR; TCRdb stores just in-frame clones and leaves some out. The sample has around 190,000 clones, about 90% seen once. Here the sequenced sample was peripheral blood, taken on day 0 of AZD1222 vaccination. The receptors here all came from an adult in good health. The CDR3 runs from the conserved cysteine through the conserved F or W. A D gene is named only where the DNA matches it firmly. Size is omitted from some rows. Given values are once, few, many or a class for expanded clones.

abundance	v_gene	d_gene	j_gene	CDR3nt	CDR3aa
few	TRBV19	NA	TRBJ1-4	NA	CASTSGLLNEKLFF
NA	TRBV6-1	NA	TRBJ1-1	TGTGCCAGCAGTGAAGACAGGATTAACACTGAAGCTTTCTTT	CASSEDRINTEAFF
NA	TRBV9	NA	TRBJ2-7	TGTGCCAGCAGCGTAGAGCAGGGCCGCGAGCAGTACTTC	CASSVEQGREQYF
NA	TRBV12-5	TRBD1	TRBJ2-3	TGTGCTAGTGGTCCCGGGACAGTTTATAGCACAGATACGCAGTATTTT	CASGPGTVYSTDTQYF
NA	TRBV24-1	TRBD1	TRBJ1-5	TGTGCCACCAGTGATCCCGGACAGGGACGCAATCAGCCCCAGCATTTT	CATSDPGQGRNQPQHF
NA	TRBV9	NA	TRBJ1-1	TGTGCCAGCAGCGTGACAGCCATGAACACTGAAGCTTTCTTT	CASSVTAMNTEAFF
NA	TRBV5-4	TRBD1	TRBJ1-2	TGTGCCAGCAGCTACCCCGGGACAGGTGATTATGGCTACACCTTC	CASSYPGTGDYGYTF
NA	TRBV6-5	NA	TRBJ1-1	TGTGCCAGCAGTCCGACGGGGATGAACACTGAAGCTTTCTTT	CASSPTGMNTEAFF
NA	TRBV30	TRBD1	TRBJ2-7	TGTGCCTGGAGTCCCGGGACAGGGGGCTACGAGCAGTACTTC	CAWSPGTGGYEQYF
NA	TRBV11-2	NA	TRBJ2-5	TGTGCCAGCAGCCATACTAGGGGAGAGACCCAGTACTTC	CASSHTRGETQYF
NA	TRBV28	NA	TRBJ2-7	TGTGCCAGCAACCCCCCCGAGGGAGGCGAGCAGTACTTC	CASNPPEGGEQYF
NA	TRBV28	NA	TRBJ2-1	TGTGCCAGCAGTTCCCGTAAAACCTACAATGAGCAGTTCTTC	CASSSRKTYNEQFF
NA	TRBV28	TRBD2	TRBJ2-1	TGTGCCAGCAGCTTAAGAGCGGGGGGGCCGAGTAATGAGCAGTTCTTC	CASSLRAGGPSNEQFF
NA	TRBV11-2	NA	TRBJ2-7	TGTGCCAGCAGCTTAACCTACGAGCAGTACTTC	CASSLTYEQYF
NA	TRBV7-8	TRBD2	TRBJ2-6	TGTGCCAGCAGCTCCGAAGCGGGGGGTATCTCTGGGGCCAACGTCCTGACTTTC	CASSSEAGGISGANVLTF
NA	TRBV7-2	TRBD1	TRBJ2-7	TGTGCCAGCAGCTTATTGACAGGGGTAGAGCAGTACTTC	CASSLLTGVEQYF
NA	TRBV28	NA	TRBJ1-4	TGTGCCAGCAGTATCCGGACGGCTAATGAAAAACTGTTTTTT	CASSIRTANEKLFF
NA	TRBV5-4	TRBD2	TRBJ2-4	TGTGCCAGCAGCTCCGGGACTAGCGGGGGGGCAGGAAACATTCAGTACTTC	CASSSGTSGGAGNIQYF
NA	TRBV15	TRBD2	TRBJ2-7	TGTGCCACCAGCTCTCGGGTTAGCGGGAGGAACGAGCAGTACTTC	CATSSRVSGRNEQYF
NA	TRBV6-6	TRBD2	TRBJ2-7	TGTGCCAGCAGCCCCCTAGCGGGGGCTAACTCCTACGAGCAGTACTTC	CASSPLAGANSYEQYF
NA	TRBV18	TRBD1	TRBJ1-5	TGTGCCAGCTCACCACCTAACGACAGGGGCTTCGATCAGCCCCAGCATTTT	CASSPPNDRGFDQPQHF
NA	TRBV11-2	NA	TRBJ2-2	TGTGCCAGCAGCTTAGTGACAGTCGCGAACACCGGGGAGCTGTTTTTT	CASSLVTVANTGELFF
NA	TRBV4-3	TRBD1	TRBJ1-6	TGCGCCAGCAGCCAACGAGACAGGGGAAATTCACCCCTCCACTTT	CASSQRDRGNSPLHF
NA	TRBV10-3	NA	TRBJ2-1	TGTGCCGTCACTTCGGGTTACAATGAGCAGTTCTTC	CAVTSGYNEQFF
NA	TRBV27	NA	TRBJ2-3	TGTGCCAGCAGTTTATGGGGGTGGACAGATACGCAGTATTTT	CASSLWGWTDTQYF
few	TRBV19	NA	TRBJ1-2	TGTGCCAGTAGTCCATCAGGCGTCGGCAGGAGGGCAGGGGGCTACACCTTC	CASSPSGVGRRAGGYTF
NA	TRBV18	TRBD1	TRBJ2-2	TGTGCCAGCTCACCACGGACAGGGGAACCACCGAACACCGGGGAGCTGTTTTTT	CASSPRTGEPPNTGELFF
few	TRBV30	NA	TRBJ1-4	TGTGCCTGGAGCCGCGACAGTGCTGGTGAAAAACTGTTTTTT	CAWSRDSAGEKLFF
NA	TRBV6-5	NA	TRBJ2-5	TGTGCCAGCAGTTACTCAAACTACCAAGAGACCCAGTACTTC	CASSYSNYQETQYF
NA	TRBV28	NA	TRBJ1-1	TGTGCCAGCAGGGACGGCTCTCGAAAGGCTTTCTTT	CASRDGSRKAFF
NA	TRBV5-1	NA	TRBJ1-1	TGCGCCAGCAGCGTGGCGAACCCGGGACGAAAGAACACTGAAGCTTTCTTT	CASSVANPGRKNTEAFF
NA	TRBV5-6	TRBD1	TRBJ2-7	TGTGCCAGCAGCTTGCGAGGGACAGGCGAGCAGTACTTC	CASSLRGTGEQYF
NA	TRBV9	TRBD2	TRBJ2-7	TGTGCCAGCAGCGCGAGCCCGGGGGGGGCCTCCTACGAGCAGTACTTC	CASSASPGGASYEQYF
NA	TRBV3-1/TRBV3-2	TRBD1	TRBJ2-2	TGTGCCAGCAGCCAAGAGGGGACAGGGTGGTTCACCGGGGAGCTGTTTTTT	CASSQEGTGWFTGELFF
NA	TRBV6-6	TRBD1	TRBJ1-1	TGTGCCAGCAGTTATGTAGGGGGCGCGGGCACTGAAGCTTTCTTT	CASSYVGGAGTEAFF
NA	TRBV28	NA	TRBJ2-7	TGTGCCAGCAGTCCGCGGACTCTCTCCTACGAGCAGTACTTC	CASSPRTLSYEQYF
NA	TRBV6-5	NA	TRBJ1-1	TGTGCCAGCAGGCAATATAAAGGCACTGAAGCTTTCTTT	CASRQYKGTEAFF
NA	TRBV28	NA	TRBJ1-2	TGTGCCAGCACCCGACTCGGTGGATCTAACTATGGCTACACCTTC	CASTRLGGSNYGYTF
NA	TRBV6-4	TRBD2	TRBJ2-1	TGTGCCAGCAGTGAAACAAGACTAGCGGATGCCTACAATGAGCAGTTCTTC	CASSETRLADAYNEQFF
NA	TRBV6-5	NA	TRBJ2-3	TGTGCCAGCAGTTACTCAGGGGTCGTTACAGATACGCAGTATTTT	CASSYSGVVTDTQYF
once	TRBV28	NA	TRBJ1-1	TGTGCCAGCACCCTGAACACTGAAGCTTTCTTT	CASTLNTEAFF
NA	TRBV9	NA	TRBJ1-2	TGTGCCAGCAGCGCGGACGGCGGCTACACCTTC	CASSADGGYTF
once	TRBV9	NA	TRBJ1-1	TGTGCCAGCAGCCCCACAGGGACGAACACTGAAGCTTTCTTT	CASSPTGTNTEAFF
NA	TRBV4-2	NA	TRBJ1-2	TGTGCCAGCAGCCAAGAGGGCAGCCTCTATGGCTACACCTTC	CASSQEGSLYGYTF